Listed here are 7 T cell receptor beta chains from one sample, sequenced in a study of cytomegalovirus exposure and HLA in healthy donors. This PCR relied on a set of 60 Vbeta primers and 13 Jbeta primers. Profiled with immunoSEQ multiplex PCR; TCRdb holds only in-frame clones, not every one. The table has roughly 110,000 clones, about 84% seen once. Sequenced material: PBMCs. Receptor source: a man aged 30-40 years in good health and CMV-seronegative.

V is TRBV6-1 and J is TRBJ2-2; 8 bases are a match to TRBD2. This CDR3 region has 14 residues. Germline-derived CDR1 and CDR2 are MNHNS and SASEGT. After removal of 3 bases from V and 7 bases from J, the junction contained 4 bases not matched to a gene. CDR3 in amino acids: CASSERGEIGELFF. DNA of the CDR3: TGTGCCAGCAGTGAGCGGGGGGAGATCGGGGAGCTGTTTTTT.

This rearrangement joins TRBV9 to TRBJ2-5, with 7 bases lining up with TRBD1. The J call may be faulty, since TRBJ2-7 better matches the DNA end. Germline CDR1 is SGDLS and CDR2 is YYNGEE. The CDR3 is 13 residues long. The chain's CDR3 is CASSGLGTDEQYF. In nucleotides, the CDR3 is TGTGCCAGCAGCGGACTCGGGACAGACGAGCAGTACTTC.

The CDR3 DNA reads as TGTGCCAGCAGCCAATGGACAGGGAACACTGAAGCTTTCTTT. Residues: CASSQWTGNTEAFF. The rearrangement joins TRBV5-5 to TRBJ1-1, with 7 bases fitting TRBD1. The trim removed 4 bases at V and 1 base at J, leaving 4 bases unmatched. Germline V gene lookup returns CDR1 SGHKS and CDR2 YYEKEE (reference sequence). The CDR3 runs to 14 residues.

The gene calls are TRBV11-2 and TRBJ2-7; 7 positions agree with TRBD1. CDR1 and CDR2 (germline): SGHAT, FQNNGV. J was trimmed by 3 bases and V by 4 bases; bases with no gene match: 3. The CDR3 contains 13 residues. DNA of the CDR3: TGTGCCAGCAGCTCAAGACAGGGCTACGAGCAGTACTTC. Translation gives CASSSRQGYEQYF. Full variable domain (missing parts from reference TRBV11-2 and TRBJ2-7): EAGVAQSPRYKIIEKRQSVAFWCNPISGHATLYWYQQILGQGPKLLIQFQNNGVVDDSQLPKDRFSAERLKGVDSTLKIQPAKLEDSAVYLCASSSRQGYEQYFGPGTRLTVT.

The chain recombines TRBV2 with TRBJ2-7, with a possible D match to TRBD1 (5 bases). CDR3 length: 14 amino acids. V was pared by 6 bases and J by 6 bases, with 18 bases between. Germline CDR1 SNHLY, CDR2 FYNNEI. CDR3 sequence (DNA): TGTGCCAGCAGCCCCCGGGTCAGGGAAAGCGAGCAGTACTTC. Its protein product is CASSPRVRESEQYF.

This chain joins TRBV6-1 and TRBJ1-4; no clear D gene. CDR3 length: 15 amino acids. Trimming shortened V by 0 bases and J by 8 bases, and 13 bases separated the two germline ends. Germline V gives CDR1 MNHNS, CDR2 SASEGT. CDR3 amino acids: CASSEALAGDEKLFF. The DNA for the CDR3 is TGTGCCAGCAGTGAAGCGCTGGCGGGTGACGAAAAACTGTTTTTT.

The chain couples TRBV27 to TRBJ2-7; the match to TRBD1 covers 7 bases. The J segment lost 6 bases and the V segment lost 4 bases, leaving 6 bases of the junction unmatched. The CDR3 has 13 amino acids. Germline CDR1 MNHEY, CDR2 SMNVEV (reference sequence). The CDR3 here is CASSSTGYGEQYF. CDR3 DNA sequence: TGTGCCAGCAGTTCGACAGGGTATGGCGAGCAGTACTTC.